Listed here are 21 T cell receptor beta chains from one sample, sequenced in a study of blood T cell repertoires in COVID-19. Here immunoSEQ multiplex PCR was the method, and the copy in TCRdb shows in-frame clones only, minus some. Of 250,000 or so clones in the sample, 75% to 90% were seen once. The sample consisted of peripheral blood. All receptors derive from a woman aged 40 to 50 who had recovered from COVID-19.

The chain uses TRBV28 and TRBJ2-5; 8 bases agree with TRBD1. Unmatched junction bases numbered 6, after V lost 4 bases and J lost 2 bases. This CDR3 is built from 15 residues. Germline CDR1 is MDHEN and CDR2 is SYDVKM. CDR3 in amino acids: CASSSGQGRQETQYF. CDR3 nucleotide sequence: TGTGCCAGCAGTTCCGGACAGGGTCGGCAAGAGACCCAGTACTTC.

This chain uses TRBV4-2 with TRBJ2-5, with D uncertain. The CDR3 spans 14 residues. Trimming stripped 0 bases from V and 2 bases from J, with 7 bases between. Germline CDR1 and CDR2: LGHNA and YNFKEQ. CDR3 DNA sequence: TGTGCCAGCAGCCAAGATTACCAGCAAGAGACCCAGTACTTC. Translation: CASSQDYQQETQYF.

This chain links TRBV18 with TRBJ1-2, with TRBD1 matching 12 bases. CDR3 length: 17 residues. Germline values: CDR1 KGHSH, CDR2 LQKENI. V lost 6 bases and J lost 2; bases outside the gene matches: 10. This chain's CDR3 is CASSPPGQGAINYGYTF. The DNA of the CDR3 is TGTGCCAGCTCTCCTCCGGGACAGGGGGCGATAAACTATGGCTACACCTTC.

The genes are TRBV6-2 or TRBV6-3 and TRBJ2-7; a possible D gene is TRBD1 (5 bases). V gave up 5 bases and J gave up 7 bases, with 18 bases separating them. The length of the CDR3 is 14 residues. Germline V gives CDR1 MNHEY, CDR2 SVGEGT. CDR3 DNA: TGTGCCAGCAGTACTCGGACAAAGGCCCGGGAGCAGTACGTC. Residues: CASSTRTKAREQYV.

CDR3 coding DNA: TGTGCCAGCAGTGAAGAGACAGCGAGACAAAACATTCAGTACTTC. Encoded protein: CASSEETARQNIQYF. The chain uses TRBV6-1 and TRBJ2-4, with D maybe TRBD1 (5 bases). V lost 1 base to trimming and J lost 5 bases, with 12 bases between them. The length of the CDR3 is 15 residues. From germline, CDR1 is MNHNS and CDR2 SASEGT.

The chain links TRBV18 to TRBJ2-7; TRBD2 might be the D (5 bases). CDR3 length equals 14 residues. Trimming stripped 1 base from V and 5 bases from J, with 12 bases between. Germline-derived CDR1 and CDR2 are KGHSH and LQKENI. CDR3 nucleotides: TGTGCCAGCTCACCACGGAGGCAGATGCACGAGCAGTACTTC. It translates to CASSPRRQMHEQYF.

The chain links TRBV19 to TRBJ1-5, with D possibly TRBD1 on 6 matching bases. Germline lookup yields CDR1 LNHDA and CDR2 SQIVND (reference sequence). The CDR3 length is 15 residues. Trimming removed 3 bases at V and 1 base at J, with 10 bases between. This CDR3 is CASSILRGSNQPQHF. The CDR3 DNA reads TGTGCCAGTAGTATTTTGAGGGGGAGCAATCAGCCCCAGCATTTT.

The V call is TRBV27, the J call TRBJ2-2; 10 positions match TRBD1. Losses at the gene ends were 6 bases for V and 14 bases for J; bases not matched to a gene: 6. There are 12 residues in the CDR3. Germline CDR1 is MNHEY and CDR2 is SMNVEV (reference sequence). Written as DNA, the CDR3 is TGTGCCAGCAGCAAGACAGGGGGCCAACTGTTTTTT. Its translation is CASSKTGGQLFF.

About this clone itself: One end of the junction is discordant with germline, which a read error may explain. This chain links TRBV11-2 with TRBJ1-2, with D uncertain. The CDR3 loop spans 13 amino acids. Per the germline V gene, CDR1 is SGHAT and CDR2 is FQNNGV. CDR3 amino acids: CASSLPSLGHLCF. The CDR3 region has the DNA TGTGCCAGCAGCCTACCATCCCTAGGCCACCTCTGCTTC.

The genes are TRBV27 and TRBJ1-4; maybe TRBD1 (6 bases). The V end was cut by 5 bases, the J end by 7 bases, with 14 bases between. The CDR3 spans 14 residues. Germline CDR1 reads MNHEY; CDR2 reads SMNVEV (reference sequence). The CDR3 nucleotides are TGTGCCAGCAGTAGGACAGACTTAAGTGAAAAACTGTTTTTT. Residues: CASSRTDLSEKLFF.

The rearrangement uses TRBV30 and TRBJ2-3, with D perhaps TRBD1 (5 bases). The V end was cut by 2 bases, the J end by 0 bases, with 15 bases between. The CDR3 is 16 residues long. Germline values: CDR1 GTSNPN, CDR2 SVGIG (reference sequence). CDR3 loop: CAWSLGHQVSTDTQYF. In nucleotides, the CDR3 is TGTGCCTGGAGTTTAGGACATCAAGTCAGCACAGATACGCAGTATTTT.

This chain joins TRBV4-1 and TRBJ2-1; 7 positions match TRBD2. Germline assignment: CDR1 MGHRA and CDR2 YSYEKL. The trim removed 0 bases at V and 3 bases at J, leaving 5 bases unmatched. CDR3 length equals 16 residues. The DNA of the CDR3 is TGCGCCAGCAGCCAAGATGACAGCGGGAACTACAATGAGCAGTTCTTC. Amino acid sequence: CASSQDDSGNYNEQFF.

The rearrangement uses TRBV2 and TRBJ2-2; D possibly corresponds to TRBD1 (5 bases). V gave up 5 bases and J gave up 0 bases, with 7 bases separating them. Germline V gene data show CDR1 as SNHLY and CDR2 as FYNNEI. The CDR3 is 14 residues long. CDR3 sequence reads: CASSSTANTGELFF. Written as DNA, the CDR3 is TGTGCCAGCAGTTCGACAGCGAACACCGGGGAGCTGTTTTTT.

CDR3 sequence reads: CASSSQGLANYGYTF. The CDR3 region has the DNA TGTGCCAGCAGTTCACAGGGGCTTGCTAACTATGGCTACACCTTC. The V and J genes are TRBV6-5 and TRBJ1-2, with 7 positions matching TRBD1. The CDR3 is 15 residues long. Losses at the gene ends were 4 bases for V and 0 bases for J; bases not matched to a gene: 5. Per germline, CDR1 MNHEY and CDR2 SVGAGI.

This clone occurred once. The V gene is TRBV23-1, the J gene TRBJ2-7; 7 bases are a match to TRBD1. TRBV23-1 is placed among ORFs of uncertain function. Unmatched junction bases numbered 9, after V lost 4 bases and J lost 0 bases. The CDR3 runs 16 residues. The CDR3 sequence is CASSRTRTGCSYEQYF. The CDR3 DNA sequence: TGCGCCAGCAGTCGAACCCGGACAGGTTGCTCCTACGAGCAGTACTTC.

This clone is a singleton in its sample. The chain joins TRBV6-5 to TRBJ2-1, with TRBD2 matching over 8 bases. The CDR3 extends over 15 amino acids. From germline, CDR1 is MNHEY and CDR2 SVGAGI. Germline trimming cut 6 bases from V and 0 bases from J; bases unmatched to any gene: 4. The CDR3 DNA reads as TGTGCCAGCAGGGGCGGGGGGAGCTCCTACAATGAGCAGTTCTTC. It specifies CASRGGGSSYNEQFF.

V gene TRBV19 combines with J gene TRBJ2-1, with a tentative D call TRBD2 (6 bases). Looked up from germline, CDR1 is LNHDA and CDR2 is SQIVND (reference sequence). Trimming shortened V by 2 bases and J by 9 bases, and 17 bases separated the two germline ends. The CDR3 loop spans 15 amino acids. Here the CDR3 DNA reads TGTGCCAGTAGTATAAGCGGAGGAGGGTTAAGTGAGCAGTTCTTC. It yields the protein CASSISGGGLSEQFF.

J is TRBJ1-2 and V is TRBV3-1 (or the pseudogene TRBV3-2), with a weak D call TRBD1 (6 bases). Trimming took 1 base from V and 6 from J, leaving 12 bases between them. The CDR3 runs to 14 residues. CDR1 and CDR2 (germline): LGHDT, YNNKEL (reference sequence). CDR3: CASSQVGTGNGYTF. In DNA, the CDR3 is TGTGCCAGCAGCCAAGTCGGCACAGGGAATGGCTACACCTTC.

The chain combines TRBV28 with TRBJ2-5; D perhaps matches TRBD1 (6 bases). V was shortened by 5 bases and J by 0 bases, with 13 bases between the two germline ends. The CDR3 consists of 15 residues. Germline V gene data show CDR1 as MDHEN and CDR2 as SYDVKM. CDR3 in DNA: TGTGCCAGCAGTGTCACCGGGACACACCAAGAGACCCAGTACTTC. Amino acids: CASSVTGTHQETQYF.

V usage is TRBV11-2 and J usage is TRBJ2-5; TRBD2 aligns across 13 bases. The CDR3 is 16 amino acids. J was trimmed by 5 bases and V by 1 base; bases with no gene match: 4. Germline-derived CDR1 and CDR2 are SGHAT and FQNNGV. The CDR3 protein is CASSLGLAGGGETQYF. In nucleotides, the CDR3 is TGTGCCAGCAGCTTAGGACTAGCGGGGGGCGGGGAGACCCAGTACTTC. Using reference TRBV11-2 and TRBJ2-5 for the parts outside the CDR3, the full variable domain is EAGVAQSPRYKIIEKRQSVAFWCNPISGHATLYWYQQILGQGPKLLIQFQNNGVVDDSQLPKDRFSAERLKGVDSTLKIQPAKLEDSAVYLCASSLGLAGGGETQYFGPGTRLLVL.

The chain links TRBV5-1 to TRBJ1-6; 8 bases are shared with TRBD1. V dropped 5 bases and J dropped 8; count of bases not matched to a gene: 3. The length of the CDR3 is 13 residues. Per the germline V gene, CDR1 is SGHRS and CDR2 is YFSETQ. The CDR3, as DNA: TGCGCCAGCAGTGCAGGGGGCGATTCACCCCTCCACTTT. This translates into CASSAGGDSPLHF.